One and the same sample provided the 24 T cell receptor beta chains below, sequenced in a study of identical twins. MiXCR was run by TCRdb on the 5' RACE reads, yielding one entry per CDR3 protein. Of around 230,000 distinct CDR3 sequences in the sample, around 9.6% are singletons; the top ten hold 5% to 5.5%. Input material: memory (CD45RO+) T cells sorted from blood. The source is a woman aged 18-29 years in good health.

There are a few counts of this clonotype. The V and J genes are TRBV12-3 or TRBV12-4 and TRBJ1-5, with D possibly TRBD1 on 5 matching bases. V was clipped by 3 bases and J by 7 bases, with 13 bases between them. The CDR3 is 14 residues long. The chain's CDR3 is CASSLEPGGQPQHF. In DNA form, the CDR3 reads TGTGCCAGCAGTTTGGAACCCGGGGGACAGCCCCAGCATTTT.

This clonotype was detected a few times. The rearrangement links TRBV11-2 to TRBJ2-3; a weak D match, TRBD2 (6 bases). CDR3 size: 16 residues. The V gene lost 3 bases and the J gene lost 5 bases, with 18 bases spanning the gap. Germline lookup yields CDR1 SGHAT and CDR2 FQNNGV. CDR3 sequence reads: CASSFGSGGSGDTQYF. CDR3 nucleotide sequence: TGTGCCAGCAGCTTCGGGTCTGGAGGGAGTGGAGATACGCAGTATTTT.

The chain combines TRBV9 with TRBJ1-2; D is ambiguous. Trimming left V 2 bases short and J 6 bases short, with 11 bases between. Germline V lookup: CDR1 SGDLS, CDR2 YYNGEE. This CDR3 contains 13 residues. The CDR3 coding sequence is TGTGCCAGCAGCGTGAATCCCGGGGATGGCTACACCTTC. Residues: CASSVNPGDGYTF. The full variable domain, its missing parts supplied by reference TRBV9 and TRBJ1-2, is DSGVTQTPKHLITATGQRVTLRCSPRSGDLSVYWYQQSLDQGLQFLIQYYNGEERAKGNILERFSAQQFPDLHSELNLSSLELGDSALYFCASSVNPGDGYTFGSGTRLTVV.

This clonotype appeared a few times. This sequence joins TRBV12-5 and TRBJ1-4; possible D gene TRBD1, 5 bases. Germline V CDR1 and CDR2: LGHNT, FRNRAP. This CDR3 spans 14 amino acids. The V end lost 1 base, the J end lost 8 bases, and 11 bases lay between the germline ends. CDR3 DNA sequence: TGTGCTAGTGGTTTGGAGTCCGGGACCGAAAAACTGTTTTTT. This codes for CASGLESGTEKLFF.

This clonotype was seen ten or more times. This chain uses TRBV5-1 with TRBJ1-1; 8 bases map to TRBD1. J was trimmed by 6 bases and V by 0 bases; bases with no gene match: 4. The CDR3 runs 14 residues. Germline assignment: CDR1 SGHRS and CDR2 YFSETQ. CDR3 in DNA: TGCGCCAGCAGCTTGGCAGGGGGCGGGTCTGAAGCTTTCTTT. This sequence encodes CASSLAGGGSEAFF.

The sample holds many counts of this clonotype. J is TRBJ1-1 and V is TRBV10-3; D perhaps matches TRBD1 (6 bases). Looked up from germline, CDR1 is ENHRY and CDR2 is SYGVKD. This CDR3 region has 13 residues. V was pared by 4 bases and J by 5 bases, with 11 bases between. The DNA of the CDR3 is TGTGCCATCAGTGCAGGGGTTGGTACTGAAGCTTTCTTT. Translated, it gives CAISAGVGTEAFF.

The chain employs TRBV2 and TRBJ2-5, with D hard to call. CDR1 and CDR2 from the germline V gene are SNHLY and FYNNEI. The CDR3 contains 11 residues. V lost 4 bases and J 10 bases, leaving 10 bases between the germline ends. The CDR3 region has the DNA TGTGCCAGCAGTGCGGAAAGGGACCAGTACTTC. Protein: CASSAERDQYF.

Ten or more counts support this clonotype. The chain has TRBV5-5 and TRBJ2-2; 9 nucleotides align to TRBD1. With 4 bases clipped from V and 3 bases from J, the junction kept 4 bases outside the gene matches. Germline CDR1 SGHKS, CDR2 YYEKEE (reference sequence). CDR3 length equals 15 residues. CDR3 loop: CASSTGQGYTGELFF. CDR3 bases: TGTGCCAGCAGCACAGGACAGGGGTACACCGGGGAGCTGTTTTTT.

This clonotype was detected ten times or more. The rearrangement joins TRBV7-2 to TRBJ2-7; 7 nucleotides match TRBD2. V shed 1 base and J 5 bases; nucleotides not matched to a gene: 5. Germline assignment: CDR1 SGHTA and CDR2 FQGNSA. This CDR3 region has 14 residues. CDR3 residues: CASSLGREVNEQYF. CDR3 bases: TGTGCCAGCAGCTTAGGCCGGGAGGTCAACGAGCAGTACTTC.

The chain carries TRBV6-1 and TRBJ2-6, with unresolved D. The CDR3 has 15 amino acids. Germline V gives CDR1 MNHNS, CDR2 SASEGT. Trimming shortened V by 6 bases and J by 0 bases, and 9 bases separated the two germline ends. Written as DNA, the CDR3 is TGTGCCAGCAGACCGATCGGCTCTGGGGCCAACGTCCTGACTTTC. This encodes CASRPIGSGANVLTF.

This clonotype was seen more than once but under ten times. V gene TRBV11-2 combines with J gene TRBJ2-1; D not resolved. This CDR3 is 12 amino acids long. Germline loops: CDR1 SGHAT, CDR2 FQNNGV. Trimming shortened V by 5 bases and J by 8 bases, and 10 bases separated the two germline ends. The CDR3 sequence is CASSRERHEQFF. The CDR3 nucleotides are TGTGCCAGCAGCCGAGAGAGGCATGAGCAGTTCTTC.

This clonotype has more than one count but fewer than ten. This rearrangement joins TRBV6-1 to TRBJ1-1, with 7 bases aligning to TRBD1. The germline V gene encodes CDR1 MNHNS and CDR2 SASEGT. The CDR3 loop spans 16 amino acids. V gave up 6 bases and J gave up 6 bases; unmatched junction bases: 16. The CDR3 reads CASRRVRGGFSAEAFF. In DNA, the CDR3 is TGTGCCAGCAGACGTGTACGAGGGGGCTTCTCTGCTGAAGCTTTCTTT.

The J gene is TRBJ2-5, the V gene TRBV10-2; the D gene is possibly TRBD1 (7 bases). The germline gives CDR1 WSHSY, CDR2 SAAADI. There are 15 residues in the CDR3. With 8 bases removed from V and 2 bases from J, the gap between germline ends came to 18 bases. CDR3 DNA sequence: TGCGCCAGCGCGGGACAGCAAACTACTCAAGAGACCCAGTACTTC. It encodes CASAGQQTTQETQYF.

This clonotype was counted between two and nine times. The rearrangement joins TRBV9 to TRBJ2-7; TRBD2 agrees at 16 bases. CDR1 SGDLS and CDR2 YYNGEE come from the germline V gene. V lost 3 bases and J lost 2; bases outside the gene matches: 5. The CDR3 contains 17 residues. The CDR3 spells CASSAGTSGGDAYEQYF. The CDR3 region has the DNA TGTGCCAGCAGCGCCGGGACTAGCGGGGGGGACGCCTACGAGCAGTACTTC. Drawing the rest from reference TRBV9 and TRBJ2-7, the complete variable domain is DSGVTQTPKHLITATGQRVTLRCSPRSGDLSVYWYQQSLDQGLQFLIQYYNGEERAKGNILERFSAQQFPDLHSELNLSSLELGDSALYFCASSAGTSGGDAYEQYFGPGTRLTVT.

This clonotype was counted only a few times. This chain links TRBV2 with TRBJ2-1; D not certain. Germline values: CDR1 SNHLY, CDR2 FYNNEI. The CDR3 spans 14 residues. V was trimmed by 8 bases and J by 0 bases, leaving 11 bases between them. The CDR3 reads CASGRQSSYNEQFF. DNA for the CDR3: TGTGCCAGCGGGCGGCAGAGCTCCTACAATGAGCAGTTCTTC. Based on the CDR3 plus reference TRBV2 and TRBJ2-1, the full variable domain is EPEVTQTPSHQVTQMGQEVILRCVPISNHLYFYWYRQILGQKVEFLVSFYNNEISEKSEIFDDQFSVERPDGSNFTLKIRSTKLEDSAMYFCASGRQSSYNEQFFGPGTRLTVL.

This clonotype was recorded many times. The chain carries TRBV9 and TRBJ2-7; 8 bases line up with TRBD2. Germline trimming cut 3 bases from V and 1 base from J; bases unmatched to any gene: 3. Germline V gives CDR1 SGDLS, CDR2 YYNGEE. This CDR3 comprises 14 residues. As DNA, the CDR3 is TGTGCCAGCAGCGCGACTAGCGATTCCTACGAGCAGTACTTC. Translation gives CASSATSDSYEQYF. The full variable domain, its missing parts supplied by reference TRBV9 and TRBJ2-7, is DSGVTQTPKHLITATGQRVTLRCSPRSGDLSVYWYQQSLDQGLQFLIQYYNGEERAKGNILERFSAQQFPDLHSELNLSSLELGDSALYFCASSATSDSYEQYFGPGTRLTVT.

The CDR3 sequence is CASSSYRGLTGELFF. The CDR3, as DNA: TGTGCCAGCAGCTCCTACAGGGGGCTCACCGGGGAGCTGTTTTTT. The rearrangement joins TRBV13 to TRBJ2-2, with 9 nucleotides matching TRBD1. Germline V gene sequence: CDR1 PRHDT, CDR2 FYEKMQ (reference sequence). The CDR3 is 15 amino acids. Trimming removed 4 bases from V and 4 bases from J; junction bases left unmatched: 4.

The chain links TRBV6-1 to TRBJ2-3; a possible D gene is TRBD2 (5 bases). The CDR3 totals 15 residues. Germline lookup yields CDR1 MNHNS and CDR2 SASEGT. The V gene lost 4 bases and the J gene lost 1 base, with 12 bases spanning the gap. The CDR3 bases are TGTGCCAGCAGTGTTCGTAGCGTAGGCACAGATACGCAGTATTTT. Its translation: CASSVRSVGTDTQYF.

This clonotype has more than one count but fewer than ten. The chain couples TRBV5-4 to TRBJ2-1; 7 positions match TRBD1. V shed 4 bases, J shed 0 bases, and the junction held 7 bases outside the gene matches. This CDR3 comprises 16 residues. CDR1 is SGHNT and CDR2 is YYREEE in the germline V gene (reference sequence). The CDR3 DNA follows: TGTGCCAGCAGCGAAGGGACAGTACCCTCCTACAATGAGCAGTTCTTC. It codes for CASSEGTVPSYNEQFF.

In its sample, this clonotype was seen a few times. The chain is built from TRBV5-5 and TRBJ2-7, with a tentative D call TRBD2 (6 bases). V lost 0 bases, J lost 4 bases, and 14 bases lay in between. CDR1 is SGHKS and CDR2 is YYEKEE in the germline V gene (reference sequence). CDR3 length: 15 residues. The CDR3 region is CASSLEYGSTYEQYF. The CDR3 DNA follows: TGTGCCAGCAGCTTGGAATACGGGAGCACTTACGAGCAGTACTTC.

This clonotype was seen a handful of times. Being one base from a much bigger clone, this may be a read error. The CDR3 loop reads CASSDSDYNEQFF. As DNA, the CDR3 is TGTGCCAGCAGTGACAGTGACTACAATGAGCAGTTCTTC. The rearrangement links TRBV6-1 to TRBJ2-1; D not certain. CDR3 length equals 13 residues. Germline lookup yields CDR1 MNHNS and CDR2 SASEGT. Trimming removed 3 bases at V and 3 bases at J, with 6 bases between.

V is TRBV5-4 and J is TRBJ2-3; no clear D. CDR1 SGHNT and CDR2 YYREEE come from the germline V gene (reference sequence). This CDR3 has 14 amino acids. The ends were cut back, 2 bases at V and 0 bases at J, with 7 bases in the middle. The CDR3 DNA follows: TGTGCCAGCAGCTTATCGCAGAGCACAGATACGCAGTATTTT. It codes for CASSLSQSTDTQYF. Looking up the rest from reference TRBV5-4 and TRBJ2-3 gives the full variable domain: ETGVTQSPTHLIKTRGQQVTLRCSSQSGHNTVSWYQQALGQGPQFIFQYYREEENGRGNFPPRFSGLQFPNYSSELNVNALELDDSALYLCASSLSQSTDTQYFGPGTRLTVL.

The table lists this clonotype with a few counts. The CDR3 DNA reads as TGCGCCAGCAGCTTTACTAGCGGGAGGGCTAATGAGCAGTTCTTC. Encoded protein: CASSFTSGRANEQFF. This rearrangement joins TRBV5-1 to TRBJ2-1, with 13 positions matching TRBD2. J was trimmed by 7 bases and V by 2 bases; bases with no gene match: 3. The CDR3 is 15 residues long. CDR1 SGHRS and CDR2 YFSETQ come from the germline V gene.

This chain links TRBV11-2 with TRBJ2-1; D is possibly TRBD2 (5 bases). Between the trimmed V and J ends, which lost 5 bases and 1 base, there was a span of 18 bases. Germline lookup yields CDR1 SGHAT and CDR2 FQNNGV. CDR3 size: 17 residues. The CDR3 bases are TGTGCCAGCAGCACCCGCAGGCGAGGGCAGTCCTACAATGAGCAGTTCTTC. Translation gives CASSTRRRGQSYNEQFF.